This entry lists 16 T cell receptor beta chains sequenced from one sample in a study of blood T cell repertoires in COVID-19. Generated by immunoSEQ multiplex PCR, the TCRdb table keeps only in-frame clones and is missing some. The sample records tens of thousands of clones, approximately 83% being singletons. Specimen: peripheral blood. Every receptor here comes from a man in his forties with COVID-19, enrolled during active disease.

The chain combines TRBV6-1 with TRBJ1-5; D is undetermined. Per germline, CDR1 MNHNS and CDR2 SASEGT. V was clipped by 1 base and J by 5 bases, with 9 bases between them. The CDR3 is 14 residues long. The CDR3: CASSEVVADQPQHF. CDR3 bases: TGTGCCAGCAGTGAAGTAGTTGCGGATCAGCCCCAGCATTTT.

The chain uses TRBV7-4 and TRBJ2-5; D not resolved. The CDR3 is 14 amino acids. The ends were cut back, 2 bases at V and 1 base at J, with 8 bases in the middle. The V gene's germline CDR1 is SGHVT and CDR2 SQSDAQ. DNA of the CDR3: TGTGCCAGCAGCTTAAAACATACCCAAGAGACCCAGTACTTC. The encoded protein is CASSLKHTQETQYF.

The CDR3 is CASSAGDSPLHF. The CDR3 DNA sequence: TGTGCCAGCAGCGCAGGGGATTCACCCCTCCACTTT. V and J are TRBV9 and TRBJ1-6; possible D gene TRBD1, 6 bases. The germline CDR1 and CDR2 sequences are SGDLS and YYNGEE. Trimming took off 3 bases at V and 8 bases at J, with 6 bases between the two ends. The CDR3 is 12 amino acids.

This chain uses TRBV27 with TRBJ2-3; 9 bases align to TRBD2. Germline V lookup: CDR1 MNHEY, CDR2 SMNVEV (reference sequence). Losses at the gene ends were 5 bases for V and 4 bases for J; bases not matched to a gene: 7. This CDR3 is built from 15 residues. The CDR3 DNA follows: TGTGCCAGCAGTCCGCTTAGCGGGGGATCAGATACGCAGTATTTT. Translating gives CASSPLSGGSDTQYF.

The V and J genes are TRBV3-1 (or the pseudogene TRBV3-2) and TRBJ1-2, with unresolved D. This CDR3 comprises 12 residues. Trimming stripped 1 base from V and 13 bases from J, with 13 bases between. Germline V gene sequence: CDR1 LGHDT, CDR2 YNNKEL (reference sequence). The CDR3 nucleotides are TGTGCCAGCAGCCAAGGGCGGAGAGAGGGCACCTTC. It specifies CASSQGRREGTF.

V and J are TRBV7-2 and TRBJ2-1; possible D gene TRBD1, 5 bases. This CDR3 is 15 amino acids long. The V gene lost 3 bases and the J gene lost 1 base, with 10 bases spanning the gap. CDR1 SGHTA and CDR2 FQGNSA come from the germline V gene. The CDR3: CASSLTTGSYNEQFF. DNA of the CDR3: TGTGCCAGCAGCTTGACCACAGGATCCTACAATGAGCAGTTCTTC.

The chain combines TRBV28 with TRBJ1-4; 7 bases line up with TRBD1. The CDR3 consists of 14 residues. The junction had 8 bases not matched to a gene; V was cut back by 3 bases and J by 10 bases. Germline lookup yields CDR1 MDHEN and CDR2 SYDVKM. CDR3 sequence (DNA): TGTGCCAGCAGTTTGGGACAGCTGTGGGGAAAACTGTTTTTT. It is translated as CASSLGQLWGKLFF.

This chain uses TRBV7-2 with TRBJ2-1; the D is unclear. Germline V gene lookup returns CDR1 SGHTA and CDR2 FQGNSA. The CDR3 has 12 residues. The V end lost 3 bases, the J end lost 2 bases, and 2 bases lay between the germline ends. CDR3 loop: CASSFTYNEQFF. The DNA of the CDR3 is TGTGCCAGCAGCTTTACCTACAATGAGCAGTTCTTC.

The chain couples TRBV10-2 to TRBJ1-5, with TRBD1 identical over 8 bases. Trimming at V came to 3 bases and at J to 6 bases, leaving 7 bases not matched to a gene. CDR1 and CDR2 (germline): WSHSY, SAAADI. CDR3 length: 15 residues. The CDR3 protein is CASSDPGQGGQPQHF. The CDR3 coding sequence is TGCGCCAGCAGTGACCCCGGACAGGGAGGTCAGCCCCAGCATTTT.

V is TRBV28 and J is TRBJ1-1; D possibly corresponds to TRBD1 (5 bases). Germline loops: CDR1 MDHEN, CDR2 SYDVKM. The CDR3 consists of 14 residues. V was shortened by 4 bases and J by 7 bases, with 16 bases between the two germline ends. The DNA of the CDR3 is TGTGCCAGCAGTTCTCCAGGGATGTCGGTTGAAGCTTTCTTT. This sequence encodes CASSSPGMSVEAFF. Combining the CDR3 with reference TRBV28 and TRBJ1-1 gives the whole variable domain DVKVTQSSRYLVKRTGEKVFLECVQDMDHENMFWYRQDPGLGLRLIYFSYDVKMKEKGDIPEGYSVSREKKERFSLILESASTNQTSMYLCASSSPGMSVEAFFGQGTRLTVV.

This clone has a handful of counts. The chain combines TRBV5-5 with TRBJ2-7, with 7 bases lining up with TRBD2. V lost 5 bases, J lost 0 bases, and 5 bases stayed unmatched. CDR1 and CDR2 from the germline V gene are SGHKS and YYEKEE (reference sequence). The CDR3 has 14 amino acids. The CDR3 sequence: CASRERDGSYEQYF. The CDR3 nucleotides read TGTGCCAGCAGGGAGCGGGACGGCTCCTACGAGCAGTACTTC.

The V call is TRBV5-1, the J call TRBJ2-6; a possible D gene is TRBD1 (6 bases). Germline assignment: CDR1 SGHRS and CDR2 YFSETQ. The CDR3 totals 15 residues. Trimming left V 0 bases short and J 3 bases short, with 7 bases between. In DNA form, the CDR3 reads TGCGCCAGCAGCTTGGACAGGGTTGGGGCCAACGTCCTGACTTTC. It codes for CASSLDRVGANVLTF.

This chain uses TRBV19 with TRBJ2-5; D remains unclear. CDR1 is LNHDA and CDR2 is SQIVND in the germline V gene (reference sequence). The CDR3 loop spans 14 amino acids. V lost 3 bases to trimming and J lost 2 bases, with 10 bases between them. CDR3 sequence reads: CASSISLYQETQYF. The CDR3 DNA reads as TGTGCCAGTAGTATCTCCTTGTATCAAGAGACCCAGTACTTC.

The chain links TRBV19 to TRBJ2-7, with 10 bases that match TRBD1. This CDR3 has 15 amino acids. The J segment lost 2 bases and the V segment lost 6 bases, leaving 7 bases of the junction unmatched. Germline CDR1 is LNHDA and CDR2 is SQIVND (reference sequence). The CDR3 spells CASRLDGTGAYEQYF. The CDR3 nucleotides are TGTGCCAGTAGATTAGATGGGACAGGGGCCTACGAGCAGTACTTC.

This clone was recorded only once. The genes are TRBV2 and TRBJ2-2, with D perhaps TRBD1 (6 bases). V was trimmed by 6 bases and J by 7 bases, leaving 21 bases between them. Germline V gives CDR1 SNHLY, CDR2 FYNNEI. The length of the CDR3 is 16 residues. This CDR3 reads CASREQGNREFGELFF. The DNA of the CDR3 is TGTGCCAGCAGAGAGCAGGGGAACAGGGAATTCGGGGAGCTGTTTTTT.

V is TRBV18 and J is TRBJ2-3; 10 bases are shared with TRBD1. With V trimmed by 4 bases and J by 2 bases, 3 bases remained unmatched. CDR1 is KGHSH and CDR2 is LQKENI in the germline V gene. CDR3 length equals 15 residues. CDR3 bases: TGTGCCAGCTCACACGGGACAGGGGACACAGATACGCAGTATTTT. Encoded protein: CASSHGTGDTDTQYF.